This TCR beta chain was captured in a study of PD-1 and CTLA-4 blockade in melanoma. Produced via immunoSEQ multiplex PCR; TCRdb's table is partial and in-frame only. The sample includes around 20,000 clones, approximately 89% of them seen just once. This CDR3 region has 12 residues. From germline, CDR1 is MNHGY and CDR2 SVAAGI. The V end was cut by 5 bases, the J end by 7 bases, with 10 bases between. This clonotype was obtained from a human donor with melanoma. The sequences come from CD8+ T cells from peripheral blood, collected before anti-PD-1 treatment. This chain connects TRBV6-9 to TRBJ2-3; D tentatively fits TRBD1 or TRBD2 (5 bases each). CDR3 nucleotides: TGTGCCAGCAGTGGGACCAGGAATACGCAGTATTTT. Translated: CASSGTRNTQYF.